The present T cell receptor beta chain was sequenced within a study of blood T cell repertoires in COVID-19. Across the study: T cells, B-cell-depleted T cells, or PBMCs provided the cDNA or gDNA that served as material.

Participant ages covered roughly 18 to 89 years across about 25 US areas. V was clipped by 0 bases and J by 6 bases, with 15 bases between them. Per germline, CDR1 MNHEY and CDR2 SVGAGI. CDR3 length equals 15 residues. Profiled with immunoSEQ multiplex PCR; TCRdb holds only in-frame clones, not every one. Of 400,000 or so clones listed, 70% to 90% are singletons. Input material: PBMCs or T cells enriched from blood (not recorded which). This sequence joins TRBV6-5 and TRBJ2-7; TRBD2 might be the D (5 bases). This sequence was found in a middle-aged woman with acute COVID-19. The CDR3 protein is CASSYSRTPPSEQYF. As DNA, the CDR3 is TGTGCCAGCAGTTACTCTAGGACTCCCCCCTCCGAGCAGTACTTC.